The present T cell receptor beta chain was sequenced within a study of OX40 agonist ivuxolimab in advanced cancers. Study-wide background: Patients achieving partial responses numbered three: one hepatocellular carcinoma case and two cutaneous melanoma cases.

The CDR3 runs 13 residues. CDR1 SGHTA and CDR2 FQGTGA come from the germline V gene. V was trimmed by 3 bases and J by 2 bases, leaving 4 bases between them. Clones were sequenced by immunoSEQ multiplex PCR, and TCRdb holds only the in-frame ones, with some missing. This sample has tens of thousands of clones; over 75% occur once, and the top ten carry 0.68%. The sample here was CD4+ or CD8+ T cells sorted from blood, taken in a trial of the OX40 agonist ivuxolimab. This TCR was recovered from an adult with an advanced solid tumor such as melanoma, head and neck, liver or kidney cancer. The V call is TRBV7-3, the J call TRBJ2-2; the D is unclear. CDR3 protein: CASSFLNTGELFF. The CDR3 coding sequence is TGTGCCAGCAGCTTCCTTAACACCGGGGAGCTGTTTTTT.